This TCR beta chain comes out of a study of T cells after yellow fever vaccination. General study points: Weaker overall, the secondary response nonetheless peaked faster (day 5 versus 15). Re-detected after boosting: most primary clones, approximately 97% of CD4 and about 85% of CD8.

Via MiXCR, TCRdb re-called the 5' RACE reads, giving one row per CDR3 protein. The sample records 300,000 to 350,000 distinct CDR3 sequences, about 4% being singletons. Notes on this clonotype: Its antigen is not identified.

V was cut by 0 bases and J by 2 bases, with 17 bases left in between. The CDR3 loop spans 18 amino acids. From germline, CDR1 is MNHEY and CDR2 SVGEGT. The sequences come from PBMCs, collected 5 days after the yellow fever booster vaccination. The gene calls are TRBV6-2 or TRBV6-3 and TRBJ2-1; possible D gene TRBD2, 5 bases. This TCR came from a man between 18 and 29 years old who received the YFV17D yellow fever vaccine. CDR3: CASSYSLRRVRTYNEQFF. CDR3 DNA sequence: TGTGCCAGCAGTTACTCACTACGGCGGGTAAGGACCTACAATGAGCAGTTCTTC.